The 15 T cell receptor beta chains presented below share a single source sample, sequenced in a study of Ad26.COV2.S vaccination and SARS-CoV-2 variants. Only in-frame clones appear in the TCRdb table, and some are missing; sequencing was by immunoSEQ multiplex PCR. The table records 350,000 to 550,000 clones, 89% of them present only once. Indicated treatment: roughly 18 received Ad26.COV2.S at low or high dose, single or two shots; about 5 received placebo; per-sample allocation not given. All samples were drawn on day 63, counting from the first vaccine or placebo injection. The input for sequencing was peripheral blood, taken in a trial of Ad26.COV2.S vaccine versus placebo. All receptors derive from a person aged 18 to 65 who received the Ad26.COV2.S COVID-19 vaccine or a placebo.

This chain links TRBV10-3 with TRBJ1-1; 9 bases are shared with TRBD1. The germline gives CDR1 ENHRY, CDR2 SYGVKD. Trimming took 10 bases from V and 1 from J; bases not matched to a gene: 4. This CDR3 is built from 13 residues. CDR3 sequence reads: CATWTGANTEAFF. The DNA for the CDR3 is TGTGCCACGTGGACAGGGGCGAACACTGAAGCTTTCTTT.

This chain connects TRBV18 to TRBJ1-2; the D gene is possibly TRBD1 (6 bases). The CDR3 is 14 amino acids. V was cut by 4 bases and J by 8 bases, with 17 bases left in between. Germline CDR1 KGHSH, CDR2 LQKENI. Here the CDR3 DNA reads TGTGCCAGCTCACTCCCCGACAGGATGGAGGGCTACACCTTC. Translating gives CASSLPDRMEGYTF.

The chain has TRBV9 and TRBJ2-1, with D possibly TRBD1 on 5 matching bases. This CDR3 contains 16 residues. Germline loops: CDR1 SGDLS, CDR2 YYNGEE. V shed 0 bases and J shed 2 bases, with 12 bases lying between them. The CDR3 protein is CASSVDGRAAYNEQFF. CDR3 coding DNA: TGTGCCAGCAGCGTAGACGGCAGGGCGGCCTACAATGAGCAGTTCTTC. Full variable domain (outside the CDR3, taken from reference TRBV9 and TRBJ2-1): DSGVTQTPKHLITATGQRVTLRCSPRSGDLSVYWYQQSLDQGLQFLIQYYNGEERAKGNILERFSAQQFPDLHSELNLSSLELGDSALYFCASSVDGRAAYNEQFFGPGTRLTVL.

The rearrangement links TRBV13 to TRBJ2-3; TRBD2 matches 9 bases. The CDR3 is 13 residues long. V shed 8 bases and J 3 bases; nucleotides not matched to a gene: 3. Germline CDR1 and CDR2: PRHDT and FYEKMQ (reference sequence). The chain's CDR3 is CASAGGRTDTQYF. The CDR3 coding sequence is TGTGCCAGCGCGGGGGGGAGGACAGATACGCAGTATTTT.

The chain employs TRBV4-3 and TRBJ1-1; 7 bases match TRBD1. This CDR3 contains 17 residues. Per germline, CDR1 LGHNA and CDR2 YSLEER. V was clipped by 1 base and J by 7 bases; unmatched bases: 15. CDR3 in amino acids: CASSQVLREGAQIEAFF. CDR3 DNA sequence: TGCGCCAGCAGCCAAGTCTTAAGGGAGGGGGCGCAAATTGAAGCTTTCTTT.

The rearrangement joins TRBV27 to TRBJ2-1, with D tentatively TRBD1 (6 bases). Germline CDR1 reads MNHEY; CDR2 reads SMNVEV (reference sequence). The CDR3 sequence is 15 residues long. V was cut by 3 bases and J by 5 bases, with 14 bases left in between. CDR3 sequence: CASSFSRGRDNEQFF. The CDR3 DNA is TGTGCCAGCAGTTTCTCCAGGGGACGAGACAATGAGCAGTTCTTC.

The chain combines TRBV4-3 with TRBJ2-2; 8 nucleotides align to TRBD1. Per germline, CDR1 LGHNA and CDR2 YSLEER. V shed 3 bases and J 6 bases; nucleotides not matched to a gene: 6. CDR3 length equals 15 residues. The chain's CDR3 is CASSQRMTGAGELFF. CDR3 sequence (DNA): TGCGCCAGCAGCCAGCGAATGACAGGGGCCGGGGAGCTGTTTTTT.

This clone was found once. The chain couples TRBV5-1 to TRBJ2-3, with 8 bases lining up with TRBD1. The CDR3 is 16 amino acids. Germline V gene data show CDR1 as SGHRS and CDR2 as YFSETQ. V gave up 4 bases and J gave up 2 bases; unmatched junction bases: 9. CDR3 sequence: CASSGRQGLSTDTQYF. CDR3 bases: TGCGCCAGCAGCGGACGACAGGGGCTATCCACAGATACGCAGTATTTT.

The chain employs TRBV20-1 and TRBJ2-1; D remains unclear. The CDR3 covers 11 residues. The V end lost 4 bases, the J end lost 9 bases, and 10 bases lay between the germline ends. Germline V gives CDR1 DFQATT, CDR2 SNEGSKA (reference sequence). The CDR3, as DNA: TGCAGTGCTATCCTCTCGGTTGAGCAGTTCTTC. Translation gives CSAILSVEQFF.

The chain carries TRBV5-1 and TRBJ1-6, with 10 bases that match TRBD1. The CDR3 is 15 residues long. V gave up 4 bases and J gave up 9 bases; unmatched junction bases: 7. Germline assignment: CDR1 SGHRS and CDR2 YFSETQ. CDR3: CASSMGQGFSSPLHF. The CDR3 DNA is TGCGCCAGCAGCATGGGACAGGGGTTTAGTTCACCCCTCCACTTT.

This clone was recorded once. The chain recombines TRBV10-3 with TRBJ2-3; 12 nucleotides match TRBD2. The ends lost 2 bases at V and 4 bases at J; junction bases unmatched: 7. Germline V gene sequence: CDR1 ENHRY, CDR2 SYGVKD. The CDR3 runs 17 residues. The CDR3 reads CAISETTSGSSADTQYF. Written as DNA, the CDR3 is TGTGCCATCAGTGAGACGACTAGCGGGAGCTCAGCAGATACGCAGTATTTT.

The chain links TRBV5-1 to TRBJ1-6, with TRBD1 as a possible D gene (5 bases). Germline V gene data show CDR1 as SGHRS and CDR2 as YFSETQ. This CDR3 contains 14 residues. V lost 6 bases and J lost 5, with 12 bases in between. The DNA for the CDR3 is TGCGCCAGCATGGGGGACCGCCATAATTCACCCCTCCACTTT. The encoded protein is CASMGDRHNSPLHF.

The genes are TRBV19 and TRBJ2-2; unclear D gene. CDR3 length: 14 residues. Deletions cut 6 bases from V and 1 base from J, with 9 bases between. Germline V lookup: CDR1 LNHDA, CDR2 SQIVND (reference sequence). The CDR3 here is CASRSPQNTGELFF. CDR3 DNA: TGTGCCAGTAGATCCCCCCAGAACACCGGGGAGCTGTTTTTT. The full variable domain, completed using reference TRBV19 and TRBJ2-2, is DGGITQSPKYLFRKEGQNVTLSCEQNLNHDAMYWYRQDPGQGLRLIYYSQIVNDFQKGDIAEGYSVSREKKESFPLTVTSAQKNPTAFYLCASRSPQNTGELFFGEGSRLTVL.

The chain employs TRBV19 and TRBJ1-5, with 7 bases fitting TRBD1. With 6 bases clipped from V and 11 bases from J, the junction kept 13 bases outside the gene matches. Germline CDR1 and CDR2: LNHDA and SQIVND (reference sequence). There are 14 residues in the CDR3. In nucleotides, the CDR3 is TGTGCCAGTAGCTCCGACAGGGCCAGACCGGCCCAGCATTTT. It translates to CASSSDRARPAQHF.

The chain has TRBV6-4 and TRBJ2-1, with D possibly TRBD1 on 8 matching bases. Germline CDR1 and CDR2: MRHNA and SNTAGT. The CDR3 runs 13 residues. Trimming stripped 7 bases from V and 9 bases from J, with 16 bases between. DNA of the CDR3: TGTGCCAGCAAGCGGGACAGGCAGGGTGAGCAGTTCTTC. This gives the protein CASKRDRQGEQFF.